One T cell receptor (beta chain) is described in this entry. Its target is unknown. V was clipped by 10 bases and J by 4 bases; unmatched bases: 12. This CDR3 contains 15 residues. CDR1 is SGHTA, CDR2 FQGNSA, per germline. Assay: immunoSEQ multiplex PCR; the TCRdb copy retains only in-frame clones and omits some. The sample has about 2.4 million clones, 90% to 95% seen once. This sample is drawn from a study of shared clonotypes between healthy human individuals. Across the study: CD4 naive cells filled three plates per donor, CD4 memory three, CD8 naive two and CD8 memory one. General study results and limits: When compared with the clonotypes that were shared by all four sorted-subset donors, the non-shared clonotypes turned out to have lower generation probabilities. The authors sampled blood alone, and tissue repertoires likely differ. Between four donors, naive CD4 clonotypes were shared at a level of approximately 5%.

This clonotype was sampled from a man aged 18 to 30 in good health. The chain carries TRBV7-2 and TRBJ2-3, with 9 nucleotides matching TRBD2. The sequenced material came from naive CD4+ T cells sorted from blood. Subset denoted: CD45RA+ positively selected. The CDR3 spells CATKRVAGAPDTQYF. The CDR3, as DNA: TGTGCCACCAAGAGGGTAGCGGGAGCCCCAGATACGCAGTATTTT.